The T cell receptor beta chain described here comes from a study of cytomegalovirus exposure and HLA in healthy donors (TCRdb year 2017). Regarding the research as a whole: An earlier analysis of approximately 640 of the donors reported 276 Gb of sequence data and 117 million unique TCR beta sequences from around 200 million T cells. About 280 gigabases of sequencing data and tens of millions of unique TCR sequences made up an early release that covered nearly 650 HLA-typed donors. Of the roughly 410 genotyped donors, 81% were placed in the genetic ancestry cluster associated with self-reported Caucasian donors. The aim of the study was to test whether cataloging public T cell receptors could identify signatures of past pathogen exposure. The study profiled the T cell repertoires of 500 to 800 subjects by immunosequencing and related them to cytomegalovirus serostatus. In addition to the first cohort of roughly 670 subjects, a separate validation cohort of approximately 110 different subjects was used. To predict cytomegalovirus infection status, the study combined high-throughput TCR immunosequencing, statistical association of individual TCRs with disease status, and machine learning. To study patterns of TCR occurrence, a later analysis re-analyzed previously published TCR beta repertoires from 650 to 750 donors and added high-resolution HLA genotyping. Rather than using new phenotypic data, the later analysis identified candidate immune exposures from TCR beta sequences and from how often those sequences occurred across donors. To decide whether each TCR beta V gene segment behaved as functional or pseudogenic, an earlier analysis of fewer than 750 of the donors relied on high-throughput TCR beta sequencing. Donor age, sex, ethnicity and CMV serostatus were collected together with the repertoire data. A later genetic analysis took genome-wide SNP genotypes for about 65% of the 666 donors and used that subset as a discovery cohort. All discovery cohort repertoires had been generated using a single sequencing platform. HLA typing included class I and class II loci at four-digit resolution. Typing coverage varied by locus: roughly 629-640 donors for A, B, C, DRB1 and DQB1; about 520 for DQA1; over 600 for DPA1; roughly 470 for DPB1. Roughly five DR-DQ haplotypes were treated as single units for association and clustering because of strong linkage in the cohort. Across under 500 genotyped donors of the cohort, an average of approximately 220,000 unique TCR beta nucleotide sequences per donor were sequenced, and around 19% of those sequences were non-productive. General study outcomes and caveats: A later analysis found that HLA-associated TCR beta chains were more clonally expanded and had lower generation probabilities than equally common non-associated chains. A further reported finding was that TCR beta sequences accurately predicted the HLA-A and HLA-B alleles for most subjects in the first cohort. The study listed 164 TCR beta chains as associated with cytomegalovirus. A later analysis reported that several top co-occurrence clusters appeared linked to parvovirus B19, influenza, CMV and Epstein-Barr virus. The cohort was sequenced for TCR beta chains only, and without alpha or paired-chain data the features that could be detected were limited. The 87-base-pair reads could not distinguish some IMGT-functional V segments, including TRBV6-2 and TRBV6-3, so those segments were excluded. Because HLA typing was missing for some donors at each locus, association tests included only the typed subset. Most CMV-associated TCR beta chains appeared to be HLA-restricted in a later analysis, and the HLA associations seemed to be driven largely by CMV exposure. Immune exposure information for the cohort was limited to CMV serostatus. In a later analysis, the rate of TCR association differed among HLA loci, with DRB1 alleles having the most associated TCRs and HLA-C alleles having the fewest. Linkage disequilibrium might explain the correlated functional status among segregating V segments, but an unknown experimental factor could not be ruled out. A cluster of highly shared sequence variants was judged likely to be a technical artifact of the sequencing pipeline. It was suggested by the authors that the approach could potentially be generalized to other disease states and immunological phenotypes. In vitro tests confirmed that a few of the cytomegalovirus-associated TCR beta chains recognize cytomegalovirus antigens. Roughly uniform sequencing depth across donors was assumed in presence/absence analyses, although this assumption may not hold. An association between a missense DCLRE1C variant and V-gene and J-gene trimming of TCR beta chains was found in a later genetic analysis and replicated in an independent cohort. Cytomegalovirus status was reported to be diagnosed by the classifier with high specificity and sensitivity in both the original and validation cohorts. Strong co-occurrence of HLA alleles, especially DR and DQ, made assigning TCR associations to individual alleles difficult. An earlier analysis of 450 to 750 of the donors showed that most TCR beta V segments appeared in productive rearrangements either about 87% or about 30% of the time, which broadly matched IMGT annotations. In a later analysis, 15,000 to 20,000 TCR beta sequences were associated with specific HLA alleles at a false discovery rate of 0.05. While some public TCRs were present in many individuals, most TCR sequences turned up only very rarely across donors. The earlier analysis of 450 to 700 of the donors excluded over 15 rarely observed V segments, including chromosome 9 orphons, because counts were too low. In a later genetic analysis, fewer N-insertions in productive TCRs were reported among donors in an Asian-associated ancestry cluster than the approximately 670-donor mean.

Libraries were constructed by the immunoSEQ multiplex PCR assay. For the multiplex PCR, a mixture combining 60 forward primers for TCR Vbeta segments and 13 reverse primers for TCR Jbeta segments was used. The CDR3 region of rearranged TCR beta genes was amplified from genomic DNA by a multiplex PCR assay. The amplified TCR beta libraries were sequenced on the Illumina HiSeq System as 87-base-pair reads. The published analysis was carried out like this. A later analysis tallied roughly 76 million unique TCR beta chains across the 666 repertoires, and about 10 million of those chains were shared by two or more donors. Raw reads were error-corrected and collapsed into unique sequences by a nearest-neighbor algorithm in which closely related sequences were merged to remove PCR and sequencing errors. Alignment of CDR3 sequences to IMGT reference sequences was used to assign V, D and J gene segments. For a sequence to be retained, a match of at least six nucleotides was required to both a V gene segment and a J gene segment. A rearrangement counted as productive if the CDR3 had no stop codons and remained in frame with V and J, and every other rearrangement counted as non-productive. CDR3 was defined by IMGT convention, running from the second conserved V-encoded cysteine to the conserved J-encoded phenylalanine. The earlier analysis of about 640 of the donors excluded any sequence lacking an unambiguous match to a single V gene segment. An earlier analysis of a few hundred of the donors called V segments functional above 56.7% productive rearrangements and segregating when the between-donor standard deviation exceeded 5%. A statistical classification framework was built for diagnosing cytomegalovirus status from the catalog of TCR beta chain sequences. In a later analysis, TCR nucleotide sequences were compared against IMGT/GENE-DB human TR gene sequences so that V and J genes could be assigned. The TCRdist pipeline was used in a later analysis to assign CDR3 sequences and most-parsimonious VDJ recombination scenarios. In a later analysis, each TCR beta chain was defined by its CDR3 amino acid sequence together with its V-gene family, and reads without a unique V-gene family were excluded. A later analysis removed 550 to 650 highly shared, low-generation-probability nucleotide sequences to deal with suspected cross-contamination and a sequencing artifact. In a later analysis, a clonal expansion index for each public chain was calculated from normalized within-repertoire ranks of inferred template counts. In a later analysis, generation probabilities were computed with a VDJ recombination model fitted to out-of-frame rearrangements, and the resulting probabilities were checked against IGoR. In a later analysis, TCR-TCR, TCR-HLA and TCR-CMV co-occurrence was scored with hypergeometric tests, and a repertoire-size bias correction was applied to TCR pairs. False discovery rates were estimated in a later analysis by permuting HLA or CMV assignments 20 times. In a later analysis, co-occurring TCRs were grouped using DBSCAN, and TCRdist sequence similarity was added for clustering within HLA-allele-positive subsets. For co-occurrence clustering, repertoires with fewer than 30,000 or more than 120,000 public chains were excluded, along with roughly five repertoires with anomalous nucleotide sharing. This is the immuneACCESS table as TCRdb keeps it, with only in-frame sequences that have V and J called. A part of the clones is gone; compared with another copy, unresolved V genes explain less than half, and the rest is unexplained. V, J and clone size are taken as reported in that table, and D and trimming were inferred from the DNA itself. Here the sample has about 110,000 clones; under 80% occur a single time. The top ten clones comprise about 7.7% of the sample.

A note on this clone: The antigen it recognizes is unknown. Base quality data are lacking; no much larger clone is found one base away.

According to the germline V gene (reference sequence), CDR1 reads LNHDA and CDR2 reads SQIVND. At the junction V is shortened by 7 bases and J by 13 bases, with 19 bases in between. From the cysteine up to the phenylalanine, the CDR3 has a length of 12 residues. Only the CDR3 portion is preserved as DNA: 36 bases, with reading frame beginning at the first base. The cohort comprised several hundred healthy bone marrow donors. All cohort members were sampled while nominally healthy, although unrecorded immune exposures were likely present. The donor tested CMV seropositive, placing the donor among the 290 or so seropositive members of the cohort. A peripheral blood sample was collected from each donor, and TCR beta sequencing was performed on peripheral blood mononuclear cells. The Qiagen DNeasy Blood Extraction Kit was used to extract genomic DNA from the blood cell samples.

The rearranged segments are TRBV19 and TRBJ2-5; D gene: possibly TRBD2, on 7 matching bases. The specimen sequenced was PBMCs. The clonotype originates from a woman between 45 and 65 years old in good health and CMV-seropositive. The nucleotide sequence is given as TGTGCCAGTACCGGGGGGCGGCGGGAGTGGTACTTC. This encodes CASTGGRREWYF.